The rows below give T cell receptor beta chains drawn from one sample of a study of neurological immune-mediated disorders. TCRdb ran MiXCR on the 5' RACE reads and lists one entry per CDR3 protein. The data contain 85,000 to 110,000 distinct CDR3 sequences, roughly 10% of them seen just once; the ten biggest clones take up approximately 3.1%. Sequencing used PBMCs. These receptors originate from a female donor with HTLV-1-associated myelopathy (HAM/TSP). CDR3s include the opening cysteine and the closing phenylalanine or tryptophan. Each record gives: CDR3 protein, CDR3 DNA, D gene, clone size, V gene, J gene. The D gene is left open where the match is weak. Expanded clones get a size class; other rows say once, few or many, or leave the size out.

CDR3 protein: CASSYLSTAVDNEQFF
CDR3 DNA: TGTGCCAGCAGTTACCTAAGCACGGCGGTCGATAATGAGCAGTTCTTC
D gene: NA
clone size: many
V gene: TRBV6-5
J gene: TRBJ2-1

CDR3 protein: CSARDHSKSYGYTF
CDR3 DNA: TGCAGTGCTAGAGATCACAGTAAATCCTATGGCTACACCTTC
D gene: NA
clone size: many
V gene: TRBV20-1
J gene: TRBJ1-2

CDR3 protein: CASSSRQEGIQYF
CDR3 DNA: TGTGCCAGCAGTTCAAGACAGGAAGGGATTCAGTACTTC
D gene: NA
clone size: many
V gene: TRBV12-3/TRBV12-4
J gene: TRBJ2-4

CDR3 protein: CAISDNRKGQAYNEQFF
CDR3 DNA: TGTGCCATCAGTGATAATCGTAAGGGACAGGCGTACAATGAGCAGTTCTTC
D gene: TRBD1
clone size: many
V gene: TRBV10-3
J gene: TRBJ2-1

CDR3 protein: CASSLGYLAGANTEAFF
CDR3 DNA: TGCGCCAGCAGCTTGGGTTACTTGGCCGGTGCGAACACTGAAGCTTTCTTT
D gene: NA
clone size: few
V gene: TRBV5-1
J gene: TRBJ1-1

CDR3 protein: CASSLPEGSRSTEAFF
CDR3 DNA: TGCGCCAGCAGCCTCCCAGAGGGCAGTAGGAGCACTGAAGCTTTCTTT
D gene: NA
clone size: many
V gene: TRBV4-1
J gene: TRBJ1-1

CDR3 protein: CASSPGQGAGGANVLNF
CDR3 DNA: TGTGCCAGCAGTCCGGGACAGGGGGCTGGAGGGGCCAACGTCCTGAATTTC
D gene: TRBD1
clone size: NA
V gene: TRBV28
J gene: TRBJ2-6

CDR3 protein: CASSLVWDTRTEAFF
CDR3 DNA: TGTGCCAGCAGCTTAGTCTGGGACACGCGGACTGAAGCTTTCTTT
D gene: NA
clone size: NA
V gene: TRBV7-9
J gene: TRBJ1-1

CDR3 protein: CASSARTANGYTF
CDR3 DNA: TGTGCCAGCAGTGCCAGGACAGCCAATGGCTACACCTTC
D gene: NA
clone size: many
V gene: TRBV2
J gene: TRBJ1-2

CDR3 protein: CASARKQANEKLFF
CDR3 DNA: TGTGCCAGCGCGAGGAAACAGGCAAATGAAAAACTGTTTTTT
D gene: NA
clone size: few
V gene: TRBV7-6
J gene: TRBJ1-4

CDR3 protein: CASSLLAGGQSTQYF
CDR3 DNA: TGTGCCAGCAGCTTACTAGCGGGGGGGCAAAGTACGCAGTATTTT
D gene: TRBD2
clone size: many
V gene: TRBV4-2
J gene: TRBJ2-3

CDR3 protein: CASSLAARADTQYF
CDR3 DNA: TGCGCCAGCAGCTTGGCCGCCCGGGCAGATACGCAGTATTTT
D gene: NA
clone size: many
V gene: TRBV5-1
J gene: TRBJ2-3

CDR3 protein: CASSAWTSGGWEQYF
CDR3 DNA: TGTGCCAGCAGCGCCTGGACTAGCGGGGGGTGGGAGCAGTACTTC
D gene: TRBD2
clone size: NA
V gene: TRBV7-9
J gene: TRBJ2-7

CDR3 protein: CASSYSGGLNTEAFF
CDR3 DNA: TGTGCCAGCAGTTACTCCGGGGGACTGAACACTGAAGCTTTCTTT
D gene: NA
clone size: many
V gene: TRBV6-6
J gene: TRBJ1-1

CDR3 protein: CASSEQAYEQYF
CDR3 DNA: TGTGCCAGCAGCGAACAGGCCTACGAGCAGTACTTC
D gene: NA
clone size: many
V gene: TRBV2
J gene: TRBJ2-7

CDR3 protein: CASSFSGTGMESSTDTQYF
CDR3 DNA: TGTGCCAGCAGTTTTTCCGGGACAGGGATGGAATCTAGCACAGATACGCAGTATTTT
D gene: TRBD1
clone size: many
V gene: TRBV28
J gene: TRBJ2-3

CDR3 protein: CASSLSPGGAGATSYEQYF
CDR3 DNA: TGTGCCAGCAGCTTAAGCCCCGGAGGAGCGGGGGCTACCTCCTACGAGCAGTACTTC
D gene: TRBD2
clone size: many
V gene: TRBV7-2
J gene: TRBJ2-7

CDR3 protein: CASSPGGSRYNEQFF
CDR3 DNA: TGCGCCAGCAGCCCCGGGGGGAGTAGATACAATGAGCAGTTCTTC
D gene: TRBD2
clone size: many
V gene: TRBV5-1
J gene: TRBJ2-1

CDR3 protein: CASSWDRNEKLFF
CDR3 DNA: TGCGCCAGCAGCTGGGACAGAAATGAAAAACTGTTTTTT
D gene: TRBD1
clone size: many
V gene: TRBV5-1
J gene: TRBJ1-4

CDR3 protein: CSANGQGETQYF
CDR3 DNA: TGCAGTGCTAACGGGCAGGGGGAGACCCAGTACTTC
D gene: NA
clone size: many
V gene: TRBV20-1
J gene: TRBJ2-5

CDR3 protein: CASSWDRGNYGYTF
CDR3 DNA: TGTGCCAGTAGCTGGGACCGCGGAAACTATGGCTACACCTTC
D gene: NA
clone size: NA
V gene: TRBV19
J gene: TRBJ1-2

CDR3 protein: CASSPPRGSGDTQYF
CDR3 DNA: TGTGCCAGCTCACCACCGAGGGGAAGTGGAGATACGCAGTATTTT
D gene: NA
clone size: many
V gene: TRBV18
J gene: TRBJ2-3

CDR3 protein: CASSFPQGARTEAFF
CDR3 DNA: TGTGCCAGCAGTTTTCCTCAGGGGGCTCGGACTGAAGCTTTCTTT
D gene: TRBD1
clone size: NA
V gene: TRBV6-2/TRBV6-3
J gene: TRBJ1-1

CDR3 protein: CASRQSTDTQYF
CDR3 DNA: TGTGCCAGCAGACAGTCCACAGATACGCAGTATTTT
D gene: NA
clone size: many
V gene: TRBV9
J gene: TRBJ2-3

CDR3 protein: CASSLMAAGYAGELFF
CDR3 DNA: TGTGCCAGCAGCTTAATGGCGGCGGGGTATGCCGGGGAGCTGTTTTTT
D gene: NA
clone size: many
V gene: TRBV7-3
J gene: TRBJ2-2

CDR3 protein: CASGKRTGVDSPLHF
CDR3 DNA: TGTGCCAGCGGCAAAAGAACAGGGGTGGATTCACCCCTCCACTTT
D gene: TRBD1
clone size: many
V gene: TRBV7-6
J gene: TRBJ1-6

CDR3 protein: CAISPGQGNQPQHF
CDR3 DNA: TGTGCCATCAGTCCGGGACAGGGTAATCAGCCCCAGCATTTT
D gene: TRBD1
clone size: many
V gene: TRBV10-3
J gene: TRBJ1-5

CDR3 protein: CASSVDRANTEAFF
CDR3 DNA: TGTGCCAGCAGTGTCGACAGGGCTAACACTGAAGCTTTCTTT
D gene: TRBD1
clone size: many
V gene: TRBV6-1
J gene: TRBJ1-1

CDR3 protein: CSASRQGIEKLFF
CDR3 DNA: TGCAGTGCTAGTAGACAGGGGATTGAAAAACTGTTTTTT
D gene: TRBD1
clone size: few
V gene: TRBV20-1
J gene: TRBJ1-4

CDR3 protein: CASYPEVQPGQNTGELFF
CDR3 DNA: TGCGCCAGCTATCCTGAAGTTCAACCGGGACAAAACACCGGGGAGCTGTTTTTT
D gene: NA
clone size: many
V gene: TRBV5-1
J gene: TRBJ2-2

CDR3 protein: CAISERRLAGGTPTEQFF
CDR3 DNA: TGTGCCATCAGTGAGAGACGGCTAGCGGGGGGGACCCCCACTGAGCAGTTCTTC
D gene: TRBD2
clone size: many
V gene: TRBV10-3
J gene: TRBJ2-1

CDR3 protein: CASSWTGTGGQDTQCF
CDR3 DNA: TGCGCCAGCAGCTGGACCGGGACAGGGGGGCAAGATACGCAGTGTTTT
D gene: TRBD1
clone size: NA
V gene: TRBV5-1
J gene: TRBJ2-3

CDR3 protein: CATSDLSPGTGNYGYTF
CDR3 DNA: TGTGCCACCAGTGATTTATCGCCCGGGACGGGGAACTATGGCTACACCTTC
D gene: NA
clone size: many
V gene: TRBV24-1
J gene: TRBJ1-2

CDR3 protein: CASRGTGGYEQYF
CDR3 DNA: TGTGCCAGCCGCGGGACAGGGGGCTACGAGCAGTACTTC
D gene: TRBD1
clone size: few
V gene: TRBV27
J gene: TRBJ2-7